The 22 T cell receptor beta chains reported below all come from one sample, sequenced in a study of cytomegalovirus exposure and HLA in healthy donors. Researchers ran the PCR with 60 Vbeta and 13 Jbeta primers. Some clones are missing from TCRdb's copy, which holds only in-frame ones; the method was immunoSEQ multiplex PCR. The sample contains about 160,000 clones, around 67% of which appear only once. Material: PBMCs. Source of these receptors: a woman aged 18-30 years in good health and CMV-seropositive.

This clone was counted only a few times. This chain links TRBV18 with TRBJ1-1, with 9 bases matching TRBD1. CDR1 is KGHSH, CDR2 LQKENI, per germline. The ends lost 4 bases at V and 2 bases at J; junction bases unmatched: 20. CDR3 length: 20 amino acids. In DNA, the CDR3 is TGTGCCAGCTCACTCAGACGTCAGACCGGGACAGGGAGCCTAAACACTGAAGCTTTCTTT. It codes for CASSLRRQTGTGSLNTEAFF. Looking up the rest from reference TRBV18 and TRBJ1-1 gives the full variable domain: NAGVMQNPRHLVRRRGQEARLRCSPMKGHSHVYWYRQLPEEGLKFMVYLQKENIIDESGMPKERFSAEFPKEGPSILRIQQVVRGDSAAYFCASSLRRQTGTGSLNTEAFFGQGTRLTVV.

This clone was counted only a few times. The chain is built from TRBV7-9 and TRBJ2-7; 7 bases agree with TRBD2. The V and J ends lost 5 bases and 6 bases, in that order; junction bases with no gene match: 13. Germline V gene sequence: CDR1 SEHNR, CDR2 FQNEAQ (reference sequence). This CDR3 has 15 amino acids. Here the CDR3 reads CASSPQAGFMGEQYF. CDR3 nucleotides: TGTGCCAGCAGCCCCCAAGCGGGATTCATGGGCGAGCAGTACTTC. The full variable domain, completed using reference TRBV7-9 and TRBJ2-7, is DTGVSQNPRHKITKRGQNVTFRCDPISEHNRLYWYRQTLGQGPEFLTYFQNEAQLEKSRLLSDRFSAERPKGSFSTLEIQRTEQGDSAMYLCASSPQAGFMGEQYFGPGTRLTVT.

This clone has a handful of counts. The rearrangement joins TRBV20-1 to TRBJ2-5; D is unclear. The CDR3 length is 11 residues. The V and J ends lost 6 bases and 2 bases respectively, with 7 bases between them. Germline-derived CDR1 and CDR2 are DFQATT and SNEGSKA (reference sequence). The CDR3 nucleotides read TGCAGTGCAGCACTGCAAGAGACCCAGTACTTC. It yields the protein CSAALQETQYF.

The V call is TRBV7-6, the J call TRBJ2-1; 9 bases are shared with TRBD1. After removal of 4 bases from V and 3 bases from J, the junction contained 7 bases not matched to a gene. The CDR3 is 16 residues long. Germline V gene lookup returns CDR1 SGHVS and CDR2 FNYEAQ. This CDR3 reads CASSSNRGLGYNEQFF. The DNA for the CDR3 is TGTGCCAGCAGCTCGAACAGGGGGCTGGGCTACAATGAGCAGTTCTTC.

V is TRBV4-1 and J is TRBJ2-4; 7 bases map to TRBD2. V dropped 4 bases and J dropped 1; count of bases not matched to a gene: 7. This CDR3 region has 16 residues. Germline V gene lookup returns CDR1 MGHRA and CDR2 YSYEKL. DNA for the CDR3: TGCGCCAGCAGCCGCAGACTAGCCTTTGCCAAAAACATTCAGTACTTC. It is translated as CASSRRLAFAKNIQYF.

The CDR3 DNA sequence: TGCGCCAGTTTCCGGGACAGGGGACCTCCACGGGATACGCAGTATTTT. Amino acids: CASFRDRGPPRDTQYF. The chain couples TRBV5-1 to TRBJ2-3; 10 bases are shared with TRBD1. V gave up 8 bases and J gave up 6 bases; unmatched junction bases: 15. CDR1 is SGHRS, CDR2 YFSETQ, per germline. The length of the CDR3 is 16 residues.

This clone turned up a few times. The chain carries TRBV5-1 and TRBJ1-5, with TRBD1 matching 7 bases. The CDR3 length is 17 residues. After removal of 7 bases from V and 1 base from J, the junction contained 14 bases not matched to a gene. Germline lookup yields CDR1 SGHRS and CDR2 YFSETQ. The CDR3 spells CASPRTTGVISNQPQHF. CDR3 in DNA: TGCGCCAGCCCTCGGACCACAGGGGTAATCAGCAATCAGCCCCAGCATTTT.

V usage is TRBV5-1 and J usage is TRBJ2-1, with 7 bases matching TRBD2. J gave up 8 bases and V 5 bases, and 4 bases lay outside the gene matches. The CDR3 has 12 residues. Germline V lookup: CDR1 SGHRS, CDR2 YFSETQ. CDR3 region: CASRGGKDEQFF. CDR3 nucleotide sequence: TGCGCCAGCAGGGGGGGGAAAGATGAGCAGTTCTTC. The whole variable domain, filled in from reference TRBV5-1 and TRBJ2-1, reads KAGVTQTPRYLIKTRGQQVTLSCSPISGHRSVSWYQQTPGQGLQFLFEYFSETQRNKGNFPGRFSGRQFSNSRSEMNVSTLELGDSALYLCASRGGKDEQFFGPGTRLTVL.

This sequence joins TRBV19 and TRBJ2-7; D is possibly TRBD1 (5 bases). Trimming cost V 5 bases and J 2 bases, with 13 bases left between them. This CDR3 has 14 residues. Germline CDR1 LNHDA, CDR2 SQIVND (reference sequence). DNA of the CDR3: TGTGCCAGTAGTCCACGCTCAGGGACCTACGAGCAGTACTTC. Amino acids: CASSPRSGTYEQYF. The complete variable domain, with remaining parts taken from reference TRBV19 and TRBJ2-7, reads DGGITQSPKYLFRKEGQNVTLSCEQNLNHDAMYWYRQDPGQGLRLIYYSQIVNDFQKGDIAEGYSVSREKKESFPLTVTSAQKNPTAFYLCASSPRSGTYEQYFGPGTRLTVT.

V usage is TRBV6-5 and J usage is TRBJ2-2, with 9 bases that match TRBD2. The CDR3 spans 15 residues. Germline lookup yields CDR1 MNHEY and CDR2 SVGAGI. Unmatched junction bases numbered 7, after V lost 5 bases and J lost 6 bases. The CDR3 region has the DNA TGTGCCAGCAGTCAACCGGGACTAGCTGCCGGGGAGCTGTTTTTT. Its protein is CASSQPGLAAGELFF.

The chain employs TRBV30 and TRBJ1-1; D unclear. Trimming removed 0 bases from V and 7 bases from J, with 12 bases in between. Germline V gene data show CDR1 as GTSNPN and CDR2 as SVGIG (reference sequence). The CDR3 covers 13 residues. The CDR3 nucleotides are TGTGCCTGGAGTGTAAATTCCGGTATTGAAGCTTTCTTT. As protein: CAWSVNSGIEAFF.

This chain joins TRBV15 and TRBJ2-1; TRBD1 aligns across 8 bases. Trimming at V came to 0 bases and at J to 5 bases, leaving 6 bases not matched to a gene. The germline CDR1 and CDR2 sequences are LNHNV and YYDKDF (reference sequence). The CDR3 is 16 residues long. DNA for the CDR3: TGTGCCACCAGCAGAGATCAAGGGACAGGAAACAATGAGCAGTTCTTC. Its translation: CATSRDQGTGNNEQFF.

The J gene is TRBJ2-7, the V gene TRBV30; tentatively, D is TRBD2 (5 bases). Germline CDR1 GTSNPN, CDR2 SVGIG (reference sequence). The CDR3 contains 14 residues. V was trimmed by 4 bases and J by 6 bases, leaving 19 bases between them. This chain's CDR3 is CAWTSGTAPVEQYF. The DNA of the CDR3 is TGTGCCTGGACCTCGGGAACAGCTCCGGTCGAGCAGTACTTC.

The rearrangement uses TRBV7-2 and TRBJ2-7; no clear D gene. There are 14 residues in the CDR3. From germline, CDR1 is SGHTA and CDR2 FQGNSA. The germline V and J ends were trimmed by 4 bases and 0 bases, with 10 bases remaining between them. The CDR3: CASSYRVSSYEQYF. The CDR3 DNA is TGTGCCAGCAGCTATCGCGTAAGCTCCTACGAGCAGTACTTC.

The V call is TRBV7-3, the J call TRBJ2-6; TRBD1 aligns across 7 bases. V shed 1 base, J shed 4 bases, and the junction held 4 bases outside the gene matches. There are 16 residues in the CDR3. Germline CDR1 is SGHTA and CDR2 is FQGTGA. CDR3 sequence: CASSLNRGSGANVLTF. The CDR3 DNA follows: TGTGCCAGCAGCTTAAACAGGGGCTCCGGGGCCAACGTCCTGACTTTC. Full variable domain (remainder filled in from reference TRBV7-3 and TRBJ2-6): GAGVSQTPSNKVTEKGKYVELRCDPISGHTALYWYRQSLGQGPEFLIYFQGTGAADDSGLPNDRFFAVRPEGSVSTLKIQRTERGDSAVYLCASSLNRGSGANVLTFGAGSRLTVL.

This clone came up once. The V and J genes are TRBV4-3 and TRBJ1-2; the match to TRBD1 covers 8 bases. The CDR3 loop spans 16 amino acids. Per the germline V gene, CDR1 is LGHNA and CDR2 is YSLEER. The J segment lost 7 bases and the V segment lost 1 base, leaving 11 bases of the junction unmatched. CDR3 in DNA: TGCGCCAGCAGCCAAGGACCCCCACAGGGGGGCCGTGGCTACACCTTC. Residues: CASSQGPPQGGRGYTF.

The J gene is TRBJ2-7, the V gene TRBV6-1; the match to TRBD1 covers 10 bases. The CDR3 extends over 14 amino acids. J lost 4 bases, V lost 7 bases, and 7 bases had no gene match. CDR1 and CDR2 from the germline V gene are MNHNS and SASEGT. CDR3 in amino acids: CASIPGTGVYEQYF. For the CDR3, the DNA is TGTGCCAGCATTCCAGGGACAGGGGTGTACGAGCAGTACTTC.

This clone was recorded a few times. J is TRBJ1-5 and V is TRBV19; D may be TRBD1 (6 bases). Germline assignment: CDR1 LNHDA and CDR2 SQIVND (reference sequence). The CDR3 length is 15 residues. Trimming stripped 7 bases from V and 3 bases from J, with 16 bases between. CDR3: CASKAAGAYNQPQHF. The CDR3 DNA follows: TGTGCCAGTAAGGCCGCGGGGGCCTACAATCAGCCCCAGCATTTT.

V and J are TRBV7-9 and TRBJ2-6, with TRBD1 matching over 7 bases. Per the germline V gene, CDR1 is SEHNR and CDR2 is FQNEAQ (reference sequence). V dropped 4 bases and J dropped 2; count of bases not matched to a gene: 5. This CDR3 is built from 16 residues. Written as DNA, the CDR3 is TGTGCCAGCAGCTCCCAGGGGGTGGCTGGGGCCAACGTCCTGACTTTC. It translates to CASSSQGVAGANVLTF.

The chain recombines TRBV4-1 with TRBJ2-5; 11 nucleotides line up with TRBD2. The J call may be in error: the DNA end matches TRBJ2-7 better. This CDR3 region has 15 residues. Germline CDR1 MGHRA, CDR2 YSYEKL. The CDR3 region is CASSPLAGGSYEQYF. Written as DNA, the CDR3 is TGCGCCAGCAGCCCCTTAGCGGGAGGGTCGTACGAGCAGTACTTC.

CDR3 residues: CASSPRSGGHRETQYF. CDR3 bases: TGTGCCAGCTCACCGAGAAGCGGGGGGCACCGGGAGACCCAGTACTTC. V usage is TRBV18 and J usage is TRBJ2-5, with 9 positions matching TRBD2. This CDR3 contains 16 residues. The germline CDR1 and CDR2 sequences are KGHSH and LQKENI. V gave up 3 bases and J gave up 5 bases; unmatched junction bases: 10.

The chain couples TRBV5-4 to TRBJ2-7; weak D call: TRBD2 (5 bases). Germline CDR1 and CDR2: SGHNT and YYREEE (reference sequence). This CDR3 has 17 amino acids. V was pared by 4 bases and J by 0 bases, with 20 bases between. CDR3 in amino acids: CASSPRTHAGPSYEQYF. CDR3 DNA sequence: TGTGCCAGCAGCCCTCGGACTCATGCCGGGCCCTCCTACGAGCAGTACTTC.